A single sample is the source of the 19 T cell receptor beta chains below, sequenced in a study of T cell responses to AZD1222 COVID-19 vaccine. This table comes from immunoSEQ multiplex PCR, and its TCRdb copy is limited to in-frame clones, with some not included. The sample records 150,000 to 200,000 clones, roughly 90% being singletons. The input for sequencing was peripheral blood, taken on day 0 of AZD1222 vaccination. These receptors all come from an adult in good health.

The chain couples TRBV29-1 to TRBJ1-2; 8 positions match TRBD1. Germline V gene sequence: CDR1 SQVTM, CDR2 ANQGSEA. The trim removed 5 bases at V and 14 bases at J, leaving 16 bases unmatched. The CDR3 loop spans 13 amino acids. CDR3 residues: CSVPPSDREMITF. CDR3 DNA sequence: TGCAGCGTTCCCCCATCGGACAGGGAGATGATTACCTTC. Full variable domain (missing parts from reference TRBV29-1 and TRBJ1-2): SAVISQKPSRDICQRGTSLTIQCQVDSQVTMMFWYRQQPGQSLTLIATANQGSEATYESGFVIDKFPISRPNLTFSTLTVSNMSPEDSSIYLCSVPPSDREMITFGSGTRLTVV.

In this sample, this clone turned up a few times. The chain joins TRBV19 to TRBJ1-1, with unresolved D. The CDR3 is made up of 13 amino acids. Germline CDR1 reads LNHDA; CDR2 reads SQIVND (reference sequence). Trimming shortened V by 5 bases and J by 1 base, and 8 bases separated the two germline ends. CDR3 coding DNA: TGTGCCAGTAGTCAGCTAACGAACACTGAAGCTTTCTTT. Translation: CASSQLTNTEAFF.

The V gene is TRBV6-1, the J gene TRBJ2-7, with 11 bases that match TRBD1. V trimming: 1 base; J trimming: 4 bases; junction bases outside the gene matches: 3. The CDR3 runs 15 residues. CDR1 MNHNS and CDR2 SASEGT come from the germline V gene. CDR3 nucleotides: TGTGCCAGCAGTGAAGGGACAGGGGGCTGGTACGAGCAGTACTTC. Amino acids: CASSEGTGGWYEQYF.

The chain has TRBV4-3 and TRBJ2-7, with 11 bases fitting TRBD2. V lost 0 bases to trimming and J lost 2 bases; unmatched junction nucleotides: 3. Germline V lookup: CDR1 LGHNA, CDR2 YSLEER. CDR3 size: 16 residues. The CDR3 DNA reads TGCGCCAGCAGCCAAGACGGACTAGCGGGTACCTACGAGCAGTACTTC. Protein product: CASSQDGLAGTYEQYF.

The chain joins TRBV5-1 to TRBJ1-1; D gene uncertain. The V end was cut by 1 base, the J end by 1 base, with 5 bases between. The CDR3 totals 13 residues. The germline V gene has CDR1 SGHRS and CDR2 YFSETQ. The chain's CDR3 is CASSLSSNTEAFF. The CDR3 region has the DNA TGCGCCAGCAGCTTGAGCTCGAACACTGAAGCTTTCTTT.

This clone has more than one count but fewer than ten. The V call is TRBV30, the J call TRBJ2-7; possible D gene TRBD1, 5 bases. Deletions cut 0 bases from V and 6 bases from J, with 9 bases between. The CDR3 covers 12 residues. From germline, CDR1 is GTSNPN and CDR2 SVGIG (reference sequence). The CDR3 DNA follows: TGTGCCTGGAGTGTAGGAAGGGGCGAGCAGTACTTC. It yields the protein CAWSVGRGEQYF. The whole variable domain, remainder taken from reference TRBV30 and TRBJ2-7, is SQTIHQWPATLVQPVGSPLSLECTVEGTSNPNLYWYRQAAGRGLQLLFYSVGIGQISSEVPQNLSASRPQDRQFILSSKKLLLSDSGFYLCAWSVGRGEQYFGPGTRLTVT.

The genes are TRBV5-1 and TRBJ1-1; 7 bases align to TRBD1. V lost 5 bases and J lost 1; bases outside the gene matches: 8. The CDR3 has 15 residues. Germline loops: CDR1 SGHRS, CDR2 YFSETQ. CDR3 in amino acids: CASSLRGHGNTEAFF. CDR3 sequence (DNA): TGCGCCAGCAGTCTGAGGGGGCACGGGAACACTGAAGCTTTCTTT.

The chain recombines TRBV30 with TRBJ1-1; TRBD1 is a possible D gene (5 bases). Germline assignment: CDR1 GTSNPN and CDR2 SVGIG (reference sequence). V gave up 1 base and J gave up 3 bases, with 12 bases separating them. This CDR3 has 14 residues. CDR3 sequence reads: CAWSGLSGYTEAFF. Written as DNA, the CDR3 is TGTGCCTGGAGTGGTCTGTCAGGGTACACTGAAGCTTTCTTT. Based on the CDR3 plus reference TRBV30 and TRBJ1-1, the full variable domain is SQTIHQWPATLVQPVGSPLSLECTVEGTSNPNLYWYRQAAGRGLQLLFYSVGIGQISSEVPQNLSASRPQDRQFILSSKKLLLSDSGFYLCAWSGLSGYTEAFFGQGTRLTVV.

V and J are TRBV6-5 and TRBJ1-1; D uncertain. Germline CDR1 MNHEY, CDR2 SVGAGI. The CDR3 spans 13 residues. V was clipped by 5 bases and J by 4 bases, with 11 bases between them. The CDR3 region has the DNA TGTGCCAGCAGTCGGTCGGGGTTCACTGAAGCTTTCTTT. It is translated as CASSRSGFTEAFF.

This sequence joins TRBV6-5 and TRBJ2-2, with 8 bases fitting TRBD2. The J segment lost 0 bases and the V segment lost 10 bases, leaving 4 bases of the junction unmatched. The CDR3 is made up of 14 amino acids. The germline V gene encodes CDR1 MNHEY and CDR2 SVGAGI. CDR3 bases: TGTGCCACCAAGCGGGGGTCGAACACCGGGGAGCTGTTTTTT. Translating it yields CATKRGSNTGELFF.

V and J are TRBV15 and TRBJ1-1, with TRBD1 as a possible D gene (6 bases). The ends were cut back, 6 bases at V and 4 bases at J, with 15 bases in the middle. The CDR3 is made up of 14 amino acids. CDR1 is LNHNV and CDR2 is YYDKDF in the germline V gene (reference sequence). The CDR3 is CATSPEGGPTEAFF. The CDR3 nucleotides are TGTGCCACCAGTCCTGAGGGGGGGCCCACTGAAGCTTTCTTT.

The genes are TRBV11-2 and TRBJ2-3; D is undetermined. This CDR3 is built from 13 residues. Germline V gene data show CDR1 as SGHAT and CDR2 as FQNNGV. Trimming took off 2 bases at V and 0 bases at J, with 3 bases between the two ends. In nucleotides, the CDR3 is TGTGCCAGCAGCTTACCAAGCACAGATACGCAGTATTTT. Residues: CASSLPSTDTQYF.

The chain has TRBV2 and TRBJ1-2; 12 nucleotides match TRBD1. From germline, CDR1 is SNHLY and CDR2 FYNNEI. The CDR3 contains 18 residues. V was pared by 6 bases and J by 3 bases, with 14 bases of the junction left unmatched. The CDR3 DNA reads TGTGCCAGCAGAACGGGACAGGGGGCCTACACGGAATACTATGGCTACACCTTC. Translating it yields CASRTGQGAYTEYYGYTF.

CDR3 bases: TGCGCCAGCAGCCCCTCTCGTGTCTACGAGCAGTACTTC. Protein sequence: CASSPSRVYEQYF. V usage is TRBV4-1 and J usage is TRBJ2-7; no clear D gene. The CDR3 consists of 13 residues. The germline V gene encodes CDR1 MGHRA and CDR2 YSYEKL. V was shortened by 4 bases and J by 3 bases, with 10 bases between the two germline ends.

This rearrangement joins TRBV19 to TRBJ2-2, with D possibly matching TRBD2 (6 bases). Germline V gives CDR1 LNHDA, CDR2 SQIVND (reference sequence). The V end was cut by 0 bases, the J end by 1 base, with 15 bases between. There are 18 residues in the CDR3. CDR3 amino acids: CASSIDGFFGGNTGELFF. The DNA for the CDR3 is TGTGCCAGTAGTATAGATGGGTTCTTCGGGGGGAACACCGGGGAGCTGTTTTTT. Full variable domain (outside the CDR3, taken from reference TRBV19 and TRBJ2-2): DGGITQSPKYLFRKEGQNVTLSCEQNLNHDAMYWYRQDPGQGLRLIYYSQIVNDFQKGDIAEGYSVSREKKESFPLTVTSAQKNPTAFYLCASSIDGFFGGNTGELFFGEGSRLTVL.

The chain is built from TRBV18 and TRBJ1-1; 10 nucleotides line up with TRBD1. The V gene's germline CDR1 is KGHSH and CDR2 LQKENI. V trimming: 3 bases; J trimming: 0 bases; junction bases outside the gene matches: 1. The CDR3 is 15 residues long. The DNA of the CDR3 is TGTGCCAGCTCACCGGGACAGGGGATGAACACTGAAGCTTTCTTT. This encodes CASSPGQGMNTEAFF.

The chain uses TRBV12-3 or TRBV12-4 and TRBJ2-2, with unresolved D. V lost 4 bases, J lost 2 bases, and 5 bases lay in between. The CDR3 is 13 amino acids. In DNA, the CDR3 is TGTGCCAGCAGTTGGGGTAACACCGGGGAGCTGTTTTTT. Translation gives CASSWGNTGELFF.

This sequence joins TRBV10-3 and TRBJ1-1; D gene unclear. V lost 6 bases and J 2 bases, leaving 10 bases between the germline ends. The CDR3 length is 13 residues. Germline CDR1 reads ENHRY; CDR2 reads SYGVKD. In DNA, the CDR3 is TGTGCCATCAGGTCGGCACCCAACACTGAAGCTTTCTTT. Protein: CAIRSAPNTEAFF.

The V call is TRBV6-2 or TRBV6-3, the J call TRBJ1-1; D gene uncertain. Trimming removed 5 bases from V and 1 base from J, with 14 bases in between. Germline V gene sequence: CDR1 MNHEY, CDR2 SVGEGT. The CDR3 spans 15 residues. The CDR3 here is CASSHPLEGNTEAFF. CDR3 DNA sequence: TGTGCCAGCAGTCACCCCTTAGAAGGGAACACTGAAGCTTTCTTT.